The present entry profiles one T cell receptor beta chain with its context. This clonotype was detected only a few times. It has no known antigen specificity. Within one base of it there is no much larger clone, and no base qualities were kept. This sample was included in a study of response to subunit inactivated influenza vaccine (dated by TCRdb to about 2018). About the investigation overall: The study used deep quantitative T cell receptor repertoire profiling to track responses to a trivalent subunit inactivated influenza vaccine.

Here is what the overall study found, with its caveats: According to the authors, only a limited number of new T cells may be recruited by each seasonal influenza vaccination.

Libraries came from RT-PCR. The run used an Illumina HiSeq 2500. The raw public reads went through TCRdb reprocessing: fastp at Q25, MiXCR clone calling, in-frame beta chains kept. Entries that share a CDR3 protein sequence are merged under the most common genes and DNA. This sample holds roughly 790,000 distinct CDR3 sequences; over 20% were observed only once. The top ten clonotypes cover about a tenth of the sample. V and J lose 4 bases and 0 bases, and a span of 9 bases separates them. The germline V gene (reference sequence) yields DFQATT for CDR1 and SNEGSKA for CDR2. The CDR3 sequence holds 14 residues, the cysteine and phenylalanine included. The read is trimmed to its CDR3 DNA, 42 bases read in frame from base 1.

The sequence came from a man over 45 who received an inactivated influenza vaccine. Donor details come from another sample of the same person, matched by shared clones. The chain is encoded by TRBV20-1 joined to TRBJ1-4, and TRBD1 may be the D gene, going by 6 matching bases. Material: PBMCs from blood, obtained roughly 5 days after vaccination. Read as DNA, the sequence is TGCAGTGCTACCACAGGGCCAACTAATGAAAAACTGTTTTTT. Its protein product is CSATTGPTNEKLFF.